These T cell receptor beta chains were read from a single sample in a study of T cell repertoires in cytomegalovirus infection. One entry per CDR3 protein results from TCRdb running MiXCR on the reads. The repertoire consists of 350,000 to 500,000 distinct CDR3 sequences, with roughly 31% occurring once and the leading ten covering roughly an eighth. The sample comprised PBMCs. The receptors come from a human donor in good health (CMV status not recorded). Some clones in this sample may be carry-over from other donors' samples. Each CDR3 is given without its conserved first and last residue. Fields, in order: V gene, D gene, CDR3 protein. A D gene is named only where the DNA matches it firmly.

TRBV12-3/TRBV12-4 TRBD1 ASSTITGGNIQY
TRBV7-2 - ASSLGAWGYEQY
TRBV28 - ASSVDSTSYGYT
TRBV27 - ASSRGQGQYYEQY
TRBV7-2 TRBD1 ASSLVETGGNEQF
TRBV12-3/TRBV12-4 - ASSPPGTPKETQY
TRBV2 TRBD1 ASSEDRVHEQY
TRBV4-3 TRBD2 ASSQRSGGGSTQY
TRBV6-1 TRBD2 ASFGSGGSYEQY
TRBV25-1 - ASSDHTSDEKLF
TRBV20-1 TRBD1 SAAQGDRGFGNTIY
TRBV5-8 TRBD2 ASRRGSSYNEQF
TRBV7-2 TRBD2 ASSNGGGTDTQY
TRBV7-9 - ASSLIGVTGELF
TRBV6-5 TRBD1 ASSRGDRHNTEAF
TRBV2 - ASSDPGVQF
TRBV6-1 - ASSTDRINSPLH
TRBV7-2 - ASSLARSGSFNEQY
TRBV2 TRBD1 ASREQGAYNSPLH
TRBV12-3/TRBV12-4 TRBD2 ASSLGLANYNEQF
TRBV7-3 - ASSLLPSSNTGELF
TRBV28 - ASARGGWLNQPQH
TRBV6-2/TRBV6-3 - ASSYWETQY
TRBV12-3/TRBV12-4 - ASSPSEVIYGYT
TRBV7-9 - ASSLFSSANYGYT
TRBV5-1 - ASSLAGRASGANVLT
TRBV7-2 - ASSPFGEDGYT
TRBV15 - ATSRVGGGNSNYGYT
TRBV3-1 - ASSPDGGGGGADTQY
TRBV7-9 TRBD1 ASSSPINRGDEQF
TRBV12-5 - ASGRGTRDNEQF
TRBV9 - ASSVPFGQPTTSTDTQY
TRBV11-2 TRBD2 ASSSQRGGTDTQY
TRBV5-5 - ASSLNNYEQY
TRBV28 - ASSFLTYEQY
TRBV4-3 - ASSQERGGVYGYT
TRBV7-2 TRBD1 ASRGGQPKNIQY